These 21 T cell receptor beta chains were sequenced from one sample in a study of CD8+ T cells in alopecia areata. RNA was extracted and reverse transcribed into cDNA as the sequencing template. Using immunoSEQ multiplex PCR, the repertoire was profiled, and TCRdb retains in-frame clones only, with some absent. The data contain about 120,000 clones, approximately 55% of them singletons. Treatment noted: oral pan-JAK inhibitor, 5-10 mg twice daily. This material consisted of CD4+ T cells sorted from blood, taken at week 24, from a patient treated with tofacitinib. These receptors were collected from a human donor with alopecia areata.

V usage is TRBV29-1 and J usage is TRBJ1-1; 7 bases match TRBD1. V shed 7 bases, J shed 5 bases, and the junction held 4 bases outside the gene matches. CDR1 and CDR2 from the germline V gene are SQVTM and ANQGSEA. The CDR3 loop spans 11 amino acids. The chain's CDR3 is CSGVTGTEAFF. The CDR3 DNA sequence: TGCAGCGGGGTGACAGGGACTGAAGCTTTCTTT.

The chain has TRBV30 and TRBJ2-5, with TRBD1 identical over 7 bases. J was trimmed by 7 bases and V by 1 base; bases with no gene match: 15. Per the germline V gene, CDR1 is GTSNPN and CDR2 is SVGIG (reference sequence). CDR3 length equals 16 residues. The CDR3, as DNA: TGTGCCTGGAGTGGTGAAGGCGGACAGGCGTATGGGACCCAGTACTTC. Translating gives CAWSGEGGQAYGTQYF.

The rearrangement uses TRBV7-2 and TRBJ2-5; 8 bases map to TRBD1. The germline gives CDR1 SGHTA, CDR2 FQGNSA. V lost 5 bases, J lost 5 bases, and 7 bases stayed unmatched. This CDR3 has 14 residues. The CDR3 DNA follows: TGTGCCAGCAGCCCCGGGGACAGGAAGGAGACCCAGTACTTC. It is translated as CASSPGDRKETQYF.

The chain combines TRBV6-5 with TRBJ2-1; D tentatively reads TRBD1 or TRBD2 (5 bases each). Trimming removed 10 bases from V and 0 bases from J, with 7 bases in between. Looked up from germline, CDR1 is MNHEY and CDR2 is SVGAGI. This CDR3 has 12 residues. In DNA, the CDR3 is TGTGCCACCGGGGCCTCCTACAATGAGCAGTTCTTC. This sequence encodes CATGASYNEQFF.

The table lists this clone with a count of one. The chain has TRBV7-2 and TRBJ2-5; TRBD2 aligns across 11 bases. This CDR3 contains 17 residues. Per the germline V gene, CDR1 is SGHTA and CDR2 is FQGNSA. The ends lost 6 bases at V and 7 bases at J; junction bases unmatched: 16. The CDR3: CASSSGGLAGGLGTQYF. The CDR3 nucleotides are TGTGCCAGCAGTTCCGGTGGGCTAGCGGGGGGCCTGGGGACCCAGTACTTC.

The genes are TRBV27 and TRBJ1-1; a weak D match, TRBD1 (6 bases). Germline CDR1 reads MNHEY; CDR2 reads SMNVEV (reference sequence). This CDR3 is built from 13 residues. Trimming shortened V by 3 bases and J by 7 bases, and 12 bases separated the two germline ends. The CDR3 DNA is TGTGCCAGCAGTTTCATAGGACAGATTGAAGCTTTCTTT. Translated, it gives CASSFIGQIEAFF.

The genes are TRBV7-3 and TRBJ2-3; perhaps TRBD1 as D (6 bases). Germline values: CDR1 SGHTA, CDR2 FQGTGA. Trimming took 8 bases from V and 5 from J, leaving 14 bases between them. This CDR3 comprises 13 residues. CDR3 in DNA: TGTGCCAGCGGGACACCGCCCGGAGATACGCAGTATTTT. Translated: CASGTPPGDTQYF.

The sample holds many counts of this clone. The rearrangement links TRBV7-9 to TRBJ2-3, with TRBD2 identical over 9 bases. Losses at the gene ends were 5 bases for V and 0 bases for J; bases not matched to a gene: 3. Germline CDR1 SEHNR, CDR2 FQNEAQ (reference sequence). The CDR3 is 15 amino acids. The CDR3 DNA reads TGTGCCAGCAGCCAGACTAGCGGTAGCACAGATACGCAGTATTTT. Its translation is CASSQTSGSTDTQYF.

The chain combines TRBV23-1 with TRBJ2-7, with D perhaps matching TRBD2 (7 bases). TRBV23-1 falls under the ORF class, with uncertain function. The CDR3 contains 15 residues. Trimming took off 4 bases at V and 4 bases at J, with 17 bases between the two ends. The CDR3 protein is CASSRGGRGAYEQYF. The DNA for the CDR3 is TGCGCCAGCAGTCGTGGGGGCCGGGGGGCTTACGAGCAGTACTTC.

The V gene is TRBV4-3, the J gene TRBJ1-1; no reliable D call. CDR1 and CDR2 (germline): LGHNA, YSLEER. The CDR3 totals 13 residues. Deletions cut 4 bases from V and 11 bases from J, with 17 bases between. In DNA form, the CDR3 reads TGCGCCAGCAGCCCCAGTTTGGGTTTAGGCGCTTTCTTT. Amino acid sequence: CASSPSLGLGAFF.

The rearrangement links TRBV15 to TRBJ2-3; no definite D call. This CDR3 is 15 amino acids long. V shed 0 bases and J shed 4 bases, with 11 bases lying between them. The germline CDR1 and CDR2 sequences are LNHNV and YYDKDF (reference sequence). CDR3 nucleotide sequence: TGTGCCACCAGCAGAGATCCGGGTCCCGCAGATACGCAGTATTTT. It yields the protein CATSRDPGPADTQYF.

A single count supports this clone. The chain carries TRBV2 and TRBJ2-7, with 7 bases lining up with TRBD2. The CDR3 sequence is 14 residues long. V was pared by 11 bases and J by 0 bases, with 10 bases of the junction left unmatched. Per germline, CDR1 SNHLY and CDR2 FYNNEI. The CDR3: CAGLVGGLSYEQYF. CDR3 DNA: TGTGCCGGTCTCGTGGGAGGGCTCTCCTACGAGCAGTACTTC.

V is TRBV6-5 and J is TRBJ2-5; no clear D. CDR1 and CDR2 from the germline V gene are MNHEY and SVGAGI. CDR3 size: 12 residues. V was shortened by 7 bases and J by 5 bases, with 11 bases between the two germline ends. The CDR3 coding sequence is TGTGCCAGCACCAGGAACGGGGAGACCCAGTACTTC. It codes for CASTRNGETQYF.

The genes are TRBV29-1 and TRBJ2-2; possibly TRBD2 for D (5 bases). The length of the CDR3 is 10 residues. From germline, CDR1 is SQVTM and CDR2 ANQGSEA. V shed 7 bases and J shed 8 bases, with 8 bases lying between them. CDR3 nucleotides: TGCAGCGCTAGAGGGGGGGAGCTGTTTTTT. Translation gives CSARGGELFF.

The CDR3 loop reads CASSAGLQETQYF. As DNA, the CDR3 is TGTGCCAGCAGCGCCGGGTTGCAAGAGACCCAGTACTTC. This chain joins TRBV7-8 and TRBJ2-5; D remains ambiguous. CDR3 length equals 13 residues. In germline, CDR1 is SGHVS, CDR2 FQNEAQ. The V and J ends lost 5 bases and 2 bases respectively, with 9 bases between them. Together with reference TRBV7-8 and TRBJ2-5, the CDR3 gives the full variable domain: GAGVSQSPRYKVAKRGQDVALRCDPISGHVSLFWYQQALGQGPEFLTYFQNEAQLDKSGLPSDRFFAERPEGSVSTLKIQRTQQEDSAVYLCASSAGLQETQYFGPGTRLLVL.

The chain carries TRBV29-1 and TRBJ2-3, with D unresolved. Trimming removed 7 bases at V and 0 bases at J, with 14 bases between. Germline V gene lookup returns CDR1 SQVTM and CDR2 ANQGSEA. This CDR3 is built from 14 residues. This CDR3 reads CSGLGILSTDTQYF. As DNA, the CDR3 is TGCAGCGGTTTAGGGATCCTCAGCACAGATACGCAGTATTTT.

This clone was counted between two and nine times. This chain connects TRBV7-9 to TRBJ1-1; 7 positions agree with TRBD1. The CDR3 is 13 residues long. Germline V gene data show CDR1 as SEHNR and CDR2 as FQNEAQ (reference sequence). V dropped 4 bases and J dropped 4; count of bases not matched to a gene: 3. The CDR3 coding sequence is TGTGCCAGCAGCTGGTCAGGGGGCACTGAAGCTTTCTTT. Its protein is CASSWSGGTEAFF.

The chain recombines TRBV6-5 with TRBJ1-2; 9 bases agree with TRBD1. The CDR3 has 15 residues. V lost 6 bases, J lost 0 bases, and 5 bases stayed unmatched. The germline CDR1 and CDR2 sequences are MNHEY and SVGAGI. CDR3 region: CASSRDRAANYGYTF. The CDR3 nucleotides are TGTGCCAGCAGCCGGGACAGGGCGGCTAACTATGGCTACACCTTC.

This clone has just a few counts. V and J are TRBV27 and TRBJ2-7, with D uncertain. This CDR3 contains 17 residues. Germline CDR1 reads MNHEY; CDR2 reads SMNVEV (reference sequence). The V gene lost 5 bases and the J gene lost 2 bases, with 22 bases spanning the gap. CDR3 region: CASSRFPEGNLAYEQYF. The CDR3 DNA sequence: TGTGCCAGCAGTAGATTCCCGGAAGGTAACCTCGCCTACGAGCAGTACTTC.

CDR3 amino acids: CASSLSGGNTEAFF. The CDR3, as DNA: TGCGCCAGCAGCTTGTCTGGAGGGAACACTGAAGCTTTCTTT. The V and J genes are TRBV5-1 and TRBJ1-1; D unresolved. CDR3 length: 14 residues. CDR1 SGHRS and CDR2 YFSETQ come from the germline V gene. Trimming pared 1 base from V and 1 base from J, leaving 8 bases between. The whole variable domain, filled in from reference TRBV5-1 and TRBJ1-1, reads KAGVTQTPRYLIKTRGQQVTLSCSPISGHRSVSWYQQTPGQGLQFLFEYFSETQRNKGNFPGRFSGRQFSNSRSEMNVSTLELGDSALYLCASSLSGGNTEAFFGQGTRLTVV.

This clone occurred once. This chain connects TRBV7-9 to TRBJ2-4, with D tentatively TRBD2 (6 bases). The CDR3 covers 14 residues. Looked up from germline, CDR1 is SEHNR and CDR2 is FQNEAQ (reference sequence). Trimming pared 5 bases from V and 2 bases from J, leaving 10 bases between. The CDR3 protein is CASSPGLTKNIQYF. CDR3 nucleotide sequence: TGTGCCAGCAGCCCGGGACTGACCAAAAACATTCAGTACTTC.